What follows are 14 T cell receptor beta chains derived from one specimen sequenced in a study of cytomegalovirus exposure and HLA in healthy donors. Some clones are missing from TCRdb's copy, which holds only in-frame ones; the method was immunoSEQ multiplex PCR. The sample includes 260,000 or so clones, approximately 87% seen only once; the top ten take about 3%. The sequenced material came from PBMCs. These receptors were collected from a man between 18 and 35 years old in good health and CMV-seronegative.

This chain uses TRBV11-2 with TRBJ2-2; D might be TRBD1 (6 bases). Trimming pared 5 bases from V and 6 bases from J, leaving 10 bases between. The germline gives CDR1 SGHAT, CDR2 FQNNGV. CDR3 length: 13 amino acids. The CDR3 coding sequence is TGTGCCAGCAGCCTTGGACAGCCCGGGGAGCTGTTTTTT. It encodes CASSLGQPGELFF.

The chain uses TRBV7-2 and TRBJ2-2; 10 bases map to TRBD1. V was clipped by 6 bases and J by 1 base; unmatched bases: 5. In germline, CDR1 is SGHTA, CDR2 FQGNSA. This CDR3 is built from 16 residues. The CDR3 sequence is CASSPTGGLNTGELFF. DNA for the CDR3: TGTGCCAGCAGTCCGACAGGGGGCCTGAACACCGGGGAGCTGTTTTTT.

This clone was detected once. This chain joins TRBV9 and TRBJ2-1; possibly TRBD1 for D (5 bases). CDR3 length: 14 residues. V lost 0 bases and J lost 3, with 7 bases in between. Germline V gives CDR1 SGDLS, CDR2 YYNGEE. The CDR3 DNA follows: TGTGCCAGCAGCGTAGAACAGGACTACAATGAGCAGTTCTTC. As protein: CASSVEQDYNEQFF.

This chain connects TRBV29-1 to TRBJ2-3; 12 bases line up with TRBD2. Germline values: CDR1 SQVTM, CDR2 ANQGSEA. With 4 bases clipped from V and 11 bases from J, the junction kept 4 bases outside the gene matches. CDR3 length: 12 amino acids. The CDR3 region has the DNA TGCAGCGTTGGGACTAGCGGGGACCTGCAGTATTTT. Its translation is CSVGTSGDLQYF.

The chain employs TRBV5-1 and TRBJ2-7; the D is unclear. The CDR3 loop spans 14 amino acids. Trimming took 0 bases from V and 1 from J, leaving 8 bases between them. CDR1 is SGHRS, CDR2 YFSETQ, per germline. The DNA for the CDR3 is TGCGCCAGCAGCTTGGGCGTCGGTTCCTACGAGCAGTACTTC. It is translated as CASSLGVGSYEQYF.

The CDR3 region is CASSDFPGSTEAFF. CDR3 DNA sequence: TGTGCCAGCAGTGACTTTCCCGGGAGCACTGAAGCTTTCTTT. This chain links TRBV6-4 with TRBJ1-1; D remains unclear. Germline V lookup: CDR1 MRHNA, CDR2 SNTAGT. CDR3 size: 14 residues. V lost 1 base to trimming and J lost 4 bases, with 10 bases between them.

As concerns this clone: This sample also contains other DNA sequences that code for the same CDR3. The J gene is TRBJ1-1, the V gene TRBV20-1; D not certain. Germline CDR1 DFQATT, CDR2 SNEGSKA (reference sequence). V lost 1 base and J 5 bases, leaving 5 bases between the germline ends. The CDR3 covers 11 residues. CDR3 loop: CSARAGTEAFF. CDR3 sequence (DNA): TGCAGTGCTAGAGCGGGGACTGAAGCTTTCTTT.

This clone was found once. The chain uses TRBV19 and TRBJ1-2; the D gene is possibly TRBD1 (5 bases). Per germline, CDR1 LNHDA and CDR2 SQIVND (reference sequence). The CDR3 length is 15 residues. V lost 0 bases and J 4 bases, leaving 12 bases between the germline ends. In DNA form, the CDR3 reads TGTGCCAGTAGTATAGATCTTACAGGTTCCTATGGCTACACCTTC. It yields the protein CASSIDLTGSYGYTF.

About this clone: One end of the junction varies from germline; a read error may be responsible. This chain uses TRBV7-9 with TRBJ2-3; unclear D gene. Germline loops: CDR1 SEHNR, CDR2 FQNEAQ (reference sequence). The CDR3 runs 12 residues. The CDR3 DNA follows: TGTGCCAGCAGCTTAGTTTTACAGAAGGTGGATTTT. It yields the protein CASSLVLQKVDF.

CDR3 sequence: CASSLNNRNGADTQYF. The DNA for the CDR3 is TGTGCCAGCAGCTTAAATAACAGGAACGGAGCAGATACGCAGTATTTT. The chain carries TRBV7-8 and TRBJ2-3; D perhaps matches TRBD1 (5 bases). The CDR3 has 16 residues. Germline CDR1 SGHVS, CDR2 FQNEAQ. V was cut by 2 bases and J by 4 bases, with 16 bases left in between.

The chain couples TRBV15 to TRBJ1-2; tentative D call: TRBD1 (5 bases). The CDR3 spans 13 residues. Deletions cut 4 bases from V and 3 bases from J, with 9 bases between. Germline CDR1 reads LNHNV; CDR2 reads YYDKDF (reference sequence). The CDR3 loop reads CATSIDSDYGYTF. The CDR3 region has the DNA TGTGCCACCAGCATTGACAGCGACTATGGCTACACCTTC.

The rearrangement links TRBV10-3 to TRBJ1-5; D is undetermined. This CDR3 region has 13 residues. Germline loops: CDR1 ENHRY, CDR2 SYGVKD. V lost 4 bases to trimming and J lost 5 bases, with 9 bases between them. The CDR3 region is CAISATDYQPQHF. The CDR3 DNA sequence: TGTGCCATCAGTGCCACGGACTATCAGCCCCAGCATTTT.

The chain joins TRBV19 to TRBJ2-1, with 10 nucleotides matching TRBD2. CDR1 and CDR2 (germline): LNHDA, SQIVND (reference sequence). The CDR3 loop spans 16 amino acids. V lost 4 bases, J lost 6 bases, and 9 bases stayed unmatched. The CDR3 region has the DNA TGTGCCAGTAGTACGTCTCTAGCGGGAGTCCGCAATGAGCAGTTCTTC. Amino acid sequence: CASSTSLAGVRNEQFF.

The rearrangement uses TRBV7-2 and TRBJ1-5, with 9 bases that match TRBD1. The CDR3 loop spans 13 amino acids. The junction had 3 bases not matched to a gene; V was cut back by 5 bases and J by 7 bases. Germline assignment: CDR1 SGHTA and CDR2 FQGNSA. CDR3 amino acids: CASSPGQGQPQHF. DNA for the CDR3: TGTGCCAGCAGCCCGGGACAGGGCCAGCCCCAGCATTTT.